One and the same sample provided the 14 T cell receptor beta chains below, sequenced in a study of tumor and adjacent non-tumor tissue in lung cancer. The template was RNA from unsorted bulk tissue. The library came from three nested PCR rounds adapted from ARM-PCR protocols. TCRdb re-analysed the multiplex PCR reads in MiXCR, keeping a single row per CDR3 protein. This sample has more than 85,000 distinct CDR3 sequences, with about three fifths found just once. The sequenced sample was lung tumor tissue. These receptors were obtained from a man aged 65 to 85 with non-small cell lung cancer.

A note on this clonotype: An end of the junction differs from the germline gene, which may be a read error. The gene calls are TRBV5-4 and TRBJ2-7, with D possibly being TRBD2 (7 bases). CDR3 size: 15 residues. Germline lookup yields CDR1 SGHNT and CDR2 YYREEE (reference sequence). The CDR3 region is CACSLNRGAVYEQSF. CDR3 bases: TGTGCCTGCAGCTTGAATCGGGGGGCCGTCTACGAGCAGTCCTTC.

Of note for this clonotype: A much bigger clone sits one base away, suggesting this may be a read error. V is TRBV5-5 and J is TRBJ2-7; 7 positions match TRBD1. The CDR3 runs 15 residues. Per the germline V gene, CDR1 is SGHKS and CDR2 is YYEKEE (reference sequence). With V trimmed by 3 bases and J by 3 bases, 9 bases remained unmatched. The DNA for the CDR3 is TGTGCCAGCAGCTCCAGTGCCGGACAGGACTACGAGCAGTACTTC. It codes for CASSSSAGQDYEQYF.

About this clonotype itself: A much larger clone differs from this one at a single base, so this may be a read error. The V and J genes are TRBV7-8 and TRBJ2-7, with unresolved D. This CDR3 spans 17 amino acids. In germline, CDR1 is SGHVS, CDR2 FQNEAQ. The CDR3 reads CASSPKALGTGYYKQYF. As DNA, the CDR3 is TGTGCCAGCAGCCCCAAAGCTCTAGGTACGGGCTACTACAAGCAGTACTTC.

This clonotype was seen repeatedly, ten times or more. The chain is built from TRBV10-3 and TRBJ2-7; TRBD2 might be the D (5 bases). V was clipped by 8 bases and J by 0 bases, with 11 bases between them. Germline lookup yields CDR1 ENHRY and CDR2 SYGVKD. The CDR3 is made up of 13 amino acids. The CDR3 DNA reads TGTGCCATCCGCCCCCGGGACTCCTACGAGCAGTACTTC. Protein sequence: CAIRPRDSYEQYF.

Points on this clonotype: The junction and the germline gene differ at one end; a read error may be behind it. The rearrangement links TRBV11-1 to TRBJ2-5, with D possibly TRBD2 on 5 matching bases. The germline V gene has CDR1 SGHAT and CDR2 FQDESV (reference sequence). This CDR3 is 14 amino acids long. The CDR3, as DNA: TGTGCCAGCAGCCTAGCCACTAGGCGGGAGACCCAGTACTTC. Translation gives CASSLATRRETQYF.

Regarding this clonotype: In this CDR3 the conserved last residue, phenylalanine or tryptophan, is missing, so a read error is likely. The rearrangement joins TRBV10-2 to TRBJ2-7, with TRBD2 as a possible D gene (6 bases). Germline CDR1 WSHSY, CDR2 SAAADI. Deletions cut 4 bases from V and 3 bases from J, with 10 bases between. This CDR3 is 13 amino acids long. CDR3 protein: CASSVGGGYEQYL. CDR3 in DNA: TGCGCCAGCAGTGTCGGGGGAGGCTACGAGCAGTACCTC.

In its sample, this clonotype was seen many times. The V call is TRBV10-2, the J call TRBJ2-2, with 8 positions matching TRBD2. Germline V gene sequence: CDR1 WSHSY, CDR2 SAAADI. The trim removed 6 bases at V and 1 base at J, leaving 4 bases unmatched. CDR3 length equals 15 residues. The CDR3 loop is CASRDSGMNTGELFF. Written as DNA, the CDR3 is TGCGCCAGCAGAGATAGCGGGATGAACACCGGGGAGCTGTTTTTT.

This clonotype was counted once. With a much larger clone just one base away, this may be a read error. J is TRBJ1-5 and V is TRBV28; D ambiguous. Germline lookup yields CDR1 MDHEN and CDR2 SYDVKM. Trimming stripped 7 bases from V and 8 bases from J, with 21 bases between. This CDR3 is 15 amino acids long. Here the CDR3 reads CASILRERESEPQHF. CDR3 sequence (DNA): TGTGCCAGCATTCTGAGGGAAAGGGAGAGTGAGCCCCAGCATTTT. The whole variable domain, remainder taken from reference TRBV28 and TRBJ1-5, is DVKVTQSSRYLVKRTGEKVFLECVQDMDHENMFWYRQDPGLGLRLIYFSYDVKMKEKGDIPEGYSVSREKKERFSLILESASTNQTSMYLCASILRERESEPQHFGDGTRLSIL.

The chain combines TRBV5-1 with TRBJ2-7; a possible D gene is TRBD2 (5 bases). Trimming stripped 4 bases from V and 0 bases from J, with 14 bases between. Germline V gene lookup returns CDR1 SGHRS and CDR2 YFSETQ. The CDR3 is 15 residues long. CDR3 residues: CASSMASLSSYEQYF. Written as DNA, the CDR3 is TGCGCCAGCAGCATGGCTAGCCTTAGCTCCTACGAGCAGTACTTC.

Worth noting for this clonotype: A junction end diverges from the germline sequence, so it may reflect a read error. The genes are TRBV6-1 and TRBJ1-5; D not resolved. The CDR3 covers 15 residues. CDR1 is MNHNS and CDR2 is SASEGT in the germline V gene. CDR3 amino acids: CASTPTANTNQLQHF. In DNA, the CDR3 is TGTGCCAGCACCCCGACGGCTAATACCAATCAGCTCCAGCATTTT.

As regards this clonotype: The junction shows a germline mismatch at one end, possibly a read error. This sequence joins TRBV12-3 or TRBV12-4 and TRBJ1-5; D call uncertain. This CDR3 contains 14 residues. CDR3 loop: CASSLQPRNQAQHF. DNA for the CDR3: TGTGCCAGCAGTCTCCAGCCCCGCAATCAGGCCCAGCATTTT.

A word on this clonotype: It may be a read error: a sequence one base away is much more abundant. This CDR3 is CASSTRLAVTADEQFF. CDR3 nucleotides: TGTGCCAGCAGCACCCGACTAGCAGTAACCGCCGATGAGCAGTTCTTC. The chain has TRBV7-9 and TRBJ2-1, with 7 bases identical to TRBD2. CDR1 and CDR2 (germline): SEHNR, FQNEAQ (reference sequence). The length of the CDR3 is 16 residues. J lost 8 bases, V lost 5 bases, and 15 bases had no gene match.

A note on this clonotype: One junction end disagrees with the germline gene, perhaps due to a read error. The rearrangement links TRBV14 to TRBJ1-1; TRBD1 agrees at 8 bases. The CDR3 is 15 residues long. Germline V gene lookup returns CDR1 SGHDN and CDR2 FVKESK. The CDR3: CASSRYRGGGTEPFF. DNA of the CDR3: TGTGCCAGCAGCCGATACAGGGGGGGGGGCACTGAACCTTTCTTT.

On this clonotype itself: Given a much more abundant clone one base away, this may be a read error. The chain links TRBV11-2 to TRBJ1-2, with 7 bases lining up with TRBD1. Unmatched junction bases numbered 16, after V lost 4 bases and J lost 5 bases. Germline V gene data show CDR1 as SGHAT and CDR2 as FQNNGV. CDR3 length: 17 amino acids. In DNA, the CDR3 is TGTGCCAGCAGCTCCTACTCGACAGGGCTGGGCTGGTATGGCTACACCTTC. This translates into CASSSYSTGLGWYGYTF.